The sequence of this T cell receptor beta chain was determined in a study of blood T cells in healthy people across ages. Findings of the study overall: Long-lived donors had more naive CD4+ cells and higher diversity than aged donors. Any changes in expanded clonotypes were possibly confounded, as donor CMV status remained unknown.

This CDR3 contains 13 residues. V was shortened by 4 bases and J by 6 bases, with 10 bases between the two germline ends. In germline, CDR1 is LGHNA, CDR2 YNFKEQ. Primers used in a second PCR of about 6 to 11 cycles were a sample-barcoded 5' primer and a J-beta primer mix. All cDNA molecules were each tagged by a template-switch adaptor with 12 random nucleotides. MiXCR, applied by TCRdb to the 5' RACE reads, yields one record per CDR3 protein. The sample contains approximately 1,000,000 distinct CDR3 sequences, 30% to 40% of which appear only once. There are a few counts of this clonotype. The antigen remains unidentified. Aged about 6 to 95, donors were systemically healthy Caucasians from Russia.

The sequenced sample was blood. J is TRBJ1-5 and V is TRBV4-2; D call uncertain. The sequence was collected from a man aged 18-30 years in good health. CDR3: CASSPSAGQPQHF. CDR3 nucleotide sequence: TGTGCCAGCAGCCCCAGTGCTGGTCAGCCCCAGCATTTT.